The T cell receptor (beta chain) described here comes from a study of T-cell reconstitution after alpha-beta-depleted transplantation in children. General study findings and limits: In patients about two months after transplant, alpha-beta T cells reportedly arose from several hundred expanded graft clones. At day 60, the high TCRbeta diversity found in some patients originated from recipient T cells and thymic progenitors that had survived. At the one-year point after transplant, T-cell counts and TCRbeta diversity were found to come mostly from T cells that had been newly produced.

V lost 4 bases and J lost 4; bases outside the gene matches: 3. The CDR3 sequence is 15 residues long. For this clonotype: As yet, its antigen is unknown.

Unique molecular identifiers were incorporated during preparation of the TCRbeta library. TCRdb called the PCR reads again in MiXCR, with one record for every CDR3 protein. Here the sample spans about 900,000 distinct CDR3 sequences, roughly 29% being singletons. V usage is TRBV12-3 or TRBV12-4 and J usage is TRBJ2-2, with TRBD1 matching 10 bases. The TCR was taken from a boy under three years old who had a stem cell transplant for SCID, so the T cells may come from the graft donor. The source material was PBMCs, mostly from graft donor cells, sampled 360 days after TCRalphabeta/CD19-depleted stem cell transplant. CDR3 loop: CASSYRDRGTGELFF. CDR3 bases: TGTGCCAGCAGTTACCGGGACAGGGGCACCGGGGAGCTGTTTTTT.